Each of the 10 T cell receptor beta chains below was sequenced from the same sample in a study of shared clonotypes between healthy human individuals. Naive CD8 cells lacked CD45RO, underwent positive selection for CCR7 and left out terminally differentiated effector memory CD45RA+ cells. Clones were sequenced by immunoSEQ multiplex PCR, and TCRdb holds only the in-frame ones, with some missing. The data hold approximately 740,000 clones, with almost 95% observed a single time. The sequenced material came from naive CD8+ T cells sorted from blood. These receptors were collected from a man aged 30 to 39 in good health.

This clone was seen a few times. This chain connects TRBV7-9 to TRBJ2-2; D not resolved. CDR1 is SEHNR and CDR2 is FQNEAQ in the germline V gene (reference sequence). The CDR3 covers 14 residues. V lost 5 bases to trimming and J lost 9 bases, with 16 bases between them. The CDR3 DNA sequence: TGTGCCAGCAGCCCTCACGAGGTGAGTTGGGAGCTGTTTTTT. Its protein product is CASSPHEVSWELFF.

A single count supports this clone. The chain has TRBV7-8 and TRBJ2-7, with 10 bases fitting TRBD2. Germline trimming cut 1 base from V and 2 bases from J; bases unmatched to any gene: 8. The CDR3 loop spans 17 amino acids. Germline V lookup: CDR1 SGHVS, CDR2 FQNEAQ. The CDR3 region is CASSLEVAGGPAYEQYF. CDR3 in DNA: TGTGCCAGCAGCTTAGAGGTAGCGGGAGGACCGGCCTACGAGCAGTACTTC.

The CDR3, as DNA: TGTGCCAGCAGTGACGGGGGCGCCTACAATGAGCAGTTCTTC. Translating gives CASSDGGAYNEQFF. This chain uses TRBV6-5 with TRBJ2-1; D assignment may be TRBD1 or TRBD2 (6 bases each). CDR3 length equals 14 residues. V shed 5 bases and J shed 2 bases, with 10 bases lying between them. Germline V CDR1 and CDR2: MNHEY, SVGAGI.

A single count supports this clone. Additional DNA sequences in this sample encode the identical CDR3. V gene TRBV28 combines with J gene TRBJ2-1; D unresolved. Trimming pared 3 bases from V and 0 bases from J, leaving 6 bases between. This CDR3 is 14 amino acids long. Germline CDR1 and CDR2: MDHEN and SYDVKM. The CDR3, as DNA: TGTGCCAGCAGTTTGACGAGCTCCTACAATGAGCAGTTCTTC. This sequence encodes CASSLTSSYNEQFF.

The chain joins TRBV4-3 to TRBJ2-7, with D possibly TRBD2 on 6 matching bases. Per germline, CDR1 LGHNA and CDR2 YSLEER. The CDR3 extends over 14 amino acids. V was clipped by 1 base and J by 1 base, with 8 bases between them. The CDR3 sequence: CASSQAGLSYEQYF. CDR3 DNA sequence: TGCGCCAGCAGCCAAGCCGGACTATCCTACGAGCAGTACTTC.

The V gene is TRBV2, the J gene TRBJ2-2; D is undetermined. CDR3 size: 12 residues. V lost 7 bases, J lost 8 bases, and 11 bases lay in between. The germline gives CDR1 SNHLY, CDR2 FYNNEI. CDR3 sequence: CASKLPSGELFF. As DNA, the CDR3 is TGTGCCAGCAAACTCCCCTCTGGGGAGCTGTTTTTT.

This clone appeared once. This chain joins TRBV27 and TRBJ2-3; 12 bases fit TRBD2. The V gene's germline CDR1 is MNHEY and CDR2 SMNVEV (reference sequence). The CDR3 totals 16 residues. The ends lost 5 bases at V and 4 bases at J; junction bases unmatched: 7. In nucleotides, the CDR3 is TGTGCCAGCAGTCCATTAACTAGCGGGAGGTCAGATACGCAGTATTTT. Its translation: CASSPLTSGRSDTQYF.

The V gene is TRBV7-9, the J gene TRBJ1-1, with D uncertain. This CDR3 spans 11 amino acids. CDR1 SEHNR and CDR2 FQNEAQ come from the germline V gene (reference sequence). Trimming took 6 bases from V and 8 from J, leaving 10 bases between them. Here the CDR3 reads CASSWTLEAFF. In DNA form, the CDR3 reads TGTGCCAGCAGTTGGACCCTCGAAGCTTTCTTT.

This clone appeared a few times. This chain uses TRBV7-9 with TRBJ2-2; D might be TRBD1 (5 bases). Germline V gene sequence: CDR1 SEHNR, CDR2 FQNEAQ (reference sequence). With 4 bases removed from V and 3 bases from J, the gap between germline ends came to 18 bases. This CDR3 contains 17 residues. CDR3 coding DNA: TGTGCCAGCAGCTCCTTGGACATGCTACGGGACACCGGGGAGCTGTTTTTT. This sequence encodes CASSSLDMLRDTGELFF.

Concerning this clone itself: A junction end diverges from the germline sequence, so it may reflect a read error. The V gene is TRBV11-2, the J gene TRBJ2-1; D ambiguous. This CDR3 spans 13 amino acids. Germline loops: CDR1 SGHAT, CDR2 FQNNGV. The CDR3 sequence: CASTLFFGNEQFF. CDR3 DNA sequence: TGTGCCAGCACCTTATTCTTTGGGAATGAGCAGTTCTTC.